Shown below are 5 T cell receptor beta chains from a single sample sequenced in a study of T-cell memory formation after mild COVID-19. TCRdb re-analysed the 5' RACE reads in MiXCR, keeping a single row per CDR3 protein. The sample has approximately 290,000 distinct CDR3 sequences; under 8.5% are singletons. The sequencing input was PBMCs or a T cell subset sorted from them (not recorded which). The receptors here all came from a man younger than 30 who had mild COVID-19 (a few samples of this study predate the infection). Cell type and time point are not known.

The CDR3 DNA is TGTGCCAGCAGCCAATCACCGGGACTTTCGTCTCATGAGCAGTATTTT. It translates to CASSQSPGLSSHEQYF. The chain uses TRBV4-2 and TRBJ2-3; D may be TRBD2 (6 bases). With 2 bases removed from V and 11 bases from J, the gap between germline ends came to 23 bases. From germline, CDR1 is LGHNA and CDR2 YNFKEQ. There are 16 residues in the CDR3.

In its sample, this clonotype was seen many times. The chain couples TRBV5-5 to TRBJ2-7; D not resolved. This CDR3 is 13 amino acids long. V gave up 4 bases and J gave up 3 bases, with 11 bases separating them. CDR1 and CDR2 from the germline V gene are SGHKS and YYEKEE (reference sequence). CDR3 amino acids: CASSPGGNYEQYV. The CDR3 DNA reads as TGTGCCAGCAGCCCTGGTGGAAACTACGAGCAGTACGTC.

This clonotype has just a few counts. V gene TRBV4-3 combines with J gene TRBJ2-5, with 11 bases lining up with TRBD2. J gave up 2 bases and V 8 bases, and 7 bases lay outside the gene matches. This CDR3 comprises 15 residues. Per germline, CDR1 LGHNA and CDR2 YSLEER. The CDR3 sequence is CASPSSGGHQETQYF. The CDR3 bases are TGCGCCAGCCCCTCTAGCGGGGGGCATCAAGAGACCCAGTACTTC.

This chain joins TRBV15 and TRBJ1-5; 8 nucleotides agree with TRBD1. The germline V gene has CDR1 LNHNV and CDR2 YYDKDF (reference sequence). Trimming at V came to 4 bases and at J to 5 bases, leaving 7 bases not matched to a gene. This CDR3 contains 15 residues. CDR3 in amino acids: CATSKDREVYQPQHF. Written as DNA, the CDR3 is TGTGCCACCAGCAAGGACAGGGAAGTTTATCAGCCCCAGCATTTT.

This clonotype appeared many times. The rearrangement joins TRBV29-1 to TRBJ2-7, with 11 bases aligning to TRBD1. The CDR3 is made up of 15 amino acids. Germline V gives CDR1 SQVTM, CDR2 ANQGSEA. J gave up 1 base and V 0 bases, and 2 bases lay outside the gene matches. The CDR3 DNA reads as TGCAGCGTTGAAGATGGGACAGGGGGGTCCTACGAGCAGTACTTC. Protein product: CSVEDGTGGSYEQYF.